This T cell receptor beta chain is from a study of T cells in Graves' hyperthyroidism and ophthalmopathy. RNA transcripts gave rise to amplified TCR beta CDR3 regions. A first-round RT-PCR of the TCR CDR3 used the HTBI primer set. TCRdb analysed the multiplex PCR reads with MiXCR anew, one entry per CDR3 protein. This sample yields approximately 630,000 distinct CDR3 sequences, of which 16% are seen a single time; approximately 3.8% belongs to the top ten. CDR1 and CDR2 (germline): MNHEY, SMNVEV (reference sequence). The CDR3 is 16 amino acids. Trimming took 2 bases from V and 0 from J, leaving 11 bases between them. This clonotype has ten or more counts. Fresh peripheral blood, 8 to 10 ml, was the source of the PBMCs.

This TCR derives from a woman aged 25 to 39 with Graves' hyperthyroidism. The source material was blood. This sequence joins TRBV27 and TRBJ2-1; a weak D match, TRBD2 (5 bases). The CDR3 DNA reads TGTGCCAGCAGTTTAGCGGGCGTCCTCTCCTACAATGAGCAGTTCTTC. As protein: CASSLAGVLSYNEQFF.